Listed below are T cell receptor beta chains from one sample, sequenced in a study of T cell responses to AZD1222 COVID-19 vaccine. Sequencing used immunoSEQ multiplex PCR; TCRdb keeps in-frame clones, though not all of them. This sample carries 95,000 to 150,000 clones, around nine tenths of them seen once, and the ten largest clones take 25% to 30%. The specimen was peripheral blood, collected on day 0 of AZD1222 vaccination. These receptors all stem from an adult in good health. CDR3s include the opening cysteine and the closing phenylalanine or tryptophan. A D gene is named only where the DNA matches it firmly. Not all rows give a size; the values are once, few, many and, for expanded clones, a class.

d_gene: NA
v_gene: TRBV2
abundance: NA
j_gene: TRBJ1-4
CDR3nt: TGTGCCAGCAGTGAAGGGGGGGCAGCTAATGAAAAACTGTTTTTT
CDR3aa: CASSEGGAANEKLFF

d_gene: TRBD1
v_gene: TRBV15
abundance: few
j_gene: TRBJ2-7
CDR3nt: TGTGCCACCAGCAGAGATAGGGGGCGGGAGCAGTACTTC
CDR3aa: CATSRDRGREQYF

d_gene: TRBD2
v_gene: TRBV7-6
abundance: NA
j_gene: TRBJ2-2
CDR3nt: TGTGCCAGCAGCCCAGTATTGACTAGCGGGAATCCCCCCGGCGGGGAGCTGTTTTTT
CDR3aa: CASSPVLTSGNPPGGELFF

d_gene: TRBD1
v_gene: TRBV3-1/TRBV3-2
abundance: NA
j_gene: TRBJ2-2
CDR3nt: TGTGCCAGCAGCCAATGGGGACAGGGCGGCGGGGAGCTGTTTTTT
CDR3aa: CASSQWGQGGGELFF

d_gene: NA
v_gene: TRBV7-9
abundance: NA
j_gene: TRBJ2-3
CDR3nt: TGTGCCAGCAGATTTTGGGAAGGGACGCAGTATTTT
CDR3aa: CASRFWEGTQYF

d_gene: NA
v_gene: TRBV3-1/TRBV3-2
abundance: NA
j_gene: TRBJ1-6
CDR3nt: TGTGCCAGCAGCCCCAGAGCTGGGTCACCCCTCCACTTT
CDR3aa: CASSPRAGSPLHF

d_gene: NA
v_gene: TRBV23-1
abundance: NA
j_gene: TRBJ2-2
CDR3nt: TGCGCCAGCAGTCAATCGGTTCCCCGACGGACCGGGGAGCTGTTTTTT
CDR3aa: CASSQSVPRRTGELFF

d_gene: NA
v_gene: TRBV2
abundance: NA
j_gene: TRBJ1-2
CDR3nt: TGTGCCAGCAGTGAAGCGAAGTGGGACTATGGCTACACCTTC
CDR3aa: CASSEAKWDYGYTF

d_gene: NA
v_gene: TRBV25-1
abundance: NA
j_gene: TRBJ1-3
CDR3nt: TGTGCCAGCAGTGAATGGAGGGGCGCTGGAAACACCATATATTTT
CDR3aa: CASSEWRGAGNTIYF

d_gene: NA
v_gene: TRBV7-2
abundance: NA
j_gene: TRBJ1-1
CDR3nt: TGTGCCAGCAGCTTATCAGGGGAGAACACTGAAGCTTTCTTT
CDR3aa: CASSLSGENTEAFF

d_gene: NA
v_gene: TRBV5-1
abundance: NA
j_gene: TRBJ2-7
CDR3nt: TGCGCCAGCAGCTTAGAGGGCGCCTACGAGCAGTACTTC
CDR3aa: CASSLEGAYEQYF

d_gene: NA
v_gene: TRBV2
abundance: once
j_gene: TRBJ1-5
CDR3nt: TGTGCCAGCAGGTCCAGGACGGGGAGCAATCAGCCCCAGCATTTT
CDR3aa: CASRSRTGSNQPQHF

d_gene: NA
v_gene: TRBV12-3/TRBV12-4
abundance: NA
j_gene: TRBJ1-3
CDR3nt: TGTGCCAGCAGTTCATCTTCTGGAAACACCATATATTTT
CDR3aa: CASSSSSGNTIYF

d_gene: TRBD1
v_gene: TRBV10-3
abundance: NA
j_gene: TRBJ1-6
CDR3nt: TGTGCCATCAGTGGGCGAGATGAGGGGGCAGGATCACCCCTCCACTTT
CDR3aa: CAISGRDEGAGSPLHF

d_gene: TRBD2
v_gene: TRBV7-8
abundance: once
j_gene: TRBJ2-7
CDR3nt: TGTGCCAGCACACCAGGGGGTAGCGGGGGTTCCTACGAGCAGTACTTC
CDR3aa: CASTPGGSGGSYEQYF

d_gene: NA
v_gene: TRBV12-5
abundance: NA
j_gene: TRBJ2-5
CDR3nt: TGTGCTAGTGCCCGGGGGCGCCAGGAAGAGACCCAGTACTTC
CDR3aa: CASARGRQEETQYF

d_gene: NA
v_gene: TRBV5-8
abundance: NA
j_gene: TRBJ1-5
CDR3nt: TGTGCCAGCAGCGGGGGTGTCAGCCCCCAGCATTTT
CDR3aa: CASSGGVSPQHF

d_gene: NA
v_gene: TRBV7-9
abundance: NA
j_gene: TRBJ2-7
CDR3nt: TGTGCCAGCAGCTTCTCAGAAACCACCTACGAGCAGTACTTC
CDR3aa: CASSFSETTYEQYF

d_gene: NA
v_gene: TRBV25-1
abundance: NA
j_gene: TRBJ1-6
CDR3nt: TGTGCCAGCAGCGTAATCCCCTATAATTCACCCCTCCACTTT
CDR3aa: CASSVIPYNSPLHF

d_gene: NA
v_gene: TRBV14
abundance: NA
j_gene: TRBJ2-7
CDR3nt: TGTGCCAGCAGCCAAGTTGGTGACAGGTACTACGAGCAGTACTTC
CDR3aa: CASSQVGDRYYEQYF

d_gene: NA
v_gene: TRBV5-6
abundance: NA
j_gene: TRBJ1-2
CDR3nt: TGTGCCAGCAGCTTGATGGGGGCCTTTGAATCGACCGATGGCTACACCTTC
CDR3aa: CASSLMGAFESTDGYTF

d_gene: NA
v_gene: TRBV6-6
abundance: once
j_gene: TRBJ1-4
CDR3nt: TGTGCCAGCAACGGAGGCGGGGAAAAACTGTTTTTT
CDR3aa: CASNGGGEKLFF

d_gene: NA
v_gene: TRBV12-3/TRBV12-4
abundance: NA
j_gene: TRBJ1-2
CDR3nt: TGTGCCAGCAGTTTAGCGATTTCCGGGGCCACCTTC
CDR3aa: CASSLAISGATF

d_gene: NA
v_gene: TRBV19
abundance: NA
j_gene: TRBJ2-7
CDR3nt: TGTGCCAGTAGTCCCGGGACGGTAAGCTCCTACGAGCAGTACTTC
CDR3aa: CASSPGTVSSYEQYF

d_gene: TRBD1
v_gene: TRBV3-1/TRBV3-2
abundance: NA
j_gene: TRBJ1-4
CDR3nt: TGTGCCAGCAGCCAAGGGACAGGGGCGAAAGAAAAACTGTTTTTT
CDR3aa: CASSQGTGAKEKLFF

d_gene: NA
v_gene: TRBV19
abundance: NA
j_gene: TRBJ1-1
CDR3nt: TGTGCCAGTAGTATAGGACAGGTGACCATGAACACTGAAGCTTTCTTT
CDR3aa: CASSIGQVTMNTEAFF

d_gene: NA
v_gene: TRBV7-2
abundance: NA
j_gene: TRBJ1-5
CDR3nt: TGTGCCAGCAGCACACATGGGGAGCCCCAGCATTTT
CDR3aa: CASSTHGEPQHF

d_gene: TRBD1
v_gene: TRBV9
abundance: NA
j_gene: TRBJ1-6
CDR3nt: TGTGCCAGCAGCGTAGGGCCAGGGGGGTATAATTCACCCCTCCACTTT
CDR3aa: CASSVGPGGYNSPLHF